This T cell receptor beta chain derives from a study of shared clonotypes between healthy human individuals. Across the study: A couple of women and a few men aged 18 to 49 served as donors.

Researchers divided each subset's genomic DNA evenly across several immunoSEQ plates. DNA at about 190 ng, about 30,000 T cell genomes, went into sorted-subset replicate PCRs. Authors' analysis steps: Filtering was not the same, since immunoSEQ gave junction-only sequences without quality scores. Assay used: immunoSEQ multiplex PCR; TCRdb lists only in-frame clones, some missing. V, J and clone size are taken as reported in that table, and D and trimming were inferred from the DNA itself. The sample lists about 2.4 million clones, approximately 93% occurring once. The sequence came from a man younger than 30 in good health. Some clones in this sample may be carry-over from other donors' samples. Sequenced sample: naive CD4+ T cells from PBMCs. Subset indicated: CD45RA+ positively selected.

CDR3 in DNA: TGTGCCACCAGCAGAGTCGGCAGGGGGCTTGATCAGCCCCAGCATTTT. Translating it yields CATSRVGRGLDQPQHF. This rearrangement joins TRBV15 to TRBJ1-5; 8 bases match TRBD1. This CDR3 is built from 16 residues. Germline lookup yields CDR1 LNHNV and CDR2 YYDKDF (reference sequence). Trimming at V came to 1 base and at J to 5 bases, leaving 7 bases not matched to a gene.